The rows below give T cell receptor beta chains drawn from one sample of a study of tumor-infiltrating lymphocytes in primary liver carcinoma. Each CDR3 protein gets one entry after TCRdb re-called the multiplex PCR reads with MiXCR. Among about 44,000 distinct CDR3 sequences listed, around 80% were seen once. The specimen was tumor-adjacent normal liver tissue. All receptors derive from a woman under 40 with primary liver carcinoma and hepatitis B virus infection. Both conserved end residues are part of each CDR3. The order of the fields is D gene, V gene, J gene, clone size, CDR3 DNA, CDR3 protein. D genes are given only for firm matches. Clone size is stated in some rows and not others, as once, few, many or a class when expanded.

d_call: TRBD1; v_call: TRBV6-5; j_call: TRBJ2-7; clone_size: .; cdr3_nt: TGTGCCAGCAACCGGACAGGGAACGAGCAGTACTTC; cdr3_aa: CASNRTGNEQYF
d_call: .; v_call: TRBV24-1; j_call: TRBJ2-2; clone_size: many; cdr3_nt: TGTGCCACCAGTGTCCGCGGGGAGCTGTTTTTT; cdr3_aa: CATSVRGELFF
d_call: TRBD1; v_call: TRBV28; j_call: TRBJ1-1; clone_size: many; cdr3_nt: TGTGCCAGCAGTACGGAGGACAGGGTAGTCACTGAAGCTTTCTTT; cdr3_aa: CASSTEDRVVTEAFF
d_call: .; v_call: TRBV11-1; j_call: TRBJ2-5; clone_size: .; cdr3_nt: TGTGCCAGCAGCTGTACAGAGGGCACTGGGACCCAGTACTTC; cdr3_aa: CASSCTEGTGTQYF
d_call: TRBD2; v_call: TRBV5-1; j_call: TRBJ2-3; clone_size: many; cdr3_nt: TGCGCCAGCAGTGCGACTAGCGGGTGGGACACAGATACGCAGTATTTT; cdr3_aa: CASSATSGWDTDTQYF
d_call: .; v_call: TRBV4-2; j_call: TRBJ1-1; clone_size: .; cdr3_nt: TGTGCCAGCAGCCGGGTGGGGATAGGCGGTCGGGACACTGAAATTTTCTTT; cdr3_aa: CASSRVGIGGRDTEIFF
d_call: .; v_call: TRBV5-5; j_call: TRBJ2-3; clone_size: many; cdr3_nt: TGTGCCAGCAGGCTGGATACGCAGTATTTT; cdr3_aa: CASRLDTQYF
d_call: TRBD2; v_call: TRBV28; j_call: TRBJ2-1; clone_size: many; cdr3_nt: TGTGCCAGCAGTCTGCGGGGGAATCAGTTCTTC; cdr3_aa: CASSLRGNQFF
d_call: .; v_call: TRBV7-8; j_call: TRBJ2-7; clone_size: .; cdr3_nt: TGTGCCAGCAGCTCGCTCTGGGCACCCTACAAGCAGTACTTC; cdr3_aa: CASSSLWAPYKQYF
d_call: .; v_call: TRBV4-1; j_call: TRBJ2-5; clone_size: once; cdr3_nt: TGCGCCAGCAGCCAAGAGGAGAGGGCCGTGGTCCAGTACTTC; cdr3_aa: CASSQEERAVVQYF
d_call: .; v_call: TRBV2; j_call: TRBJ2-7; clone_size: .; cdr3_nt: TGTGTCAGCAGTTTCGACAGATACGAGCAGTACTTC; cdr3_aa: CVSSFDRYEQYF
d_call: TRBD1; v_call: TRBV7-8; j_call: TRBJ1-2; clone_size: .; cdr3_nt: TGTGCCAGCAGCTCCGACAGGGGGTTCTATGGCTACACCTTC; cdr3_aa: CASSSDRGFYGYTF
d_call: .; v_call: TRBV5-6; j_call: TRBJ1-1; clone_size: .; cdr3_nt: TGTGCCAGCAGCCCAGGACCTGAAGTTTTCTTT; cdr3_aa: CASSPGPEVFF
d_call: TRBD1; v_call: TRBV28; j_call: TRBJ2-2; clone_size: .; cdr3_nt: TGTGCCAGCAGTACGTGGGACAGGGGGTTGACCGGGGAGCTGTTTTTT; cdr3_aa: CASSTWDRGLTGELFF
d_call: TRBD1; v_call: TRBV6-5; j_call: TRBJ2-7; clone_size: few; cdr3_nt: TGTGCCAGCAGTTACCATCGACAGGGGGGTTACGAGCAGTACTTC; cdr3_aa: CASSYHRQGGYEQYF
d_call: TRBD1; v_call: TRBV29-1; j_call: TRBJ2-7; clone_size: .; cdr3_nt: TGCAGCGTAGGACAGGGGGCATTTTACGGGCAGTACTTC; cdr3_aa: CSVGQGAFYGQYF
d_call: .; v_call: TRBV4-2; j_call: TRBJ2-1; clone_size: .; cdr3_nt: TGTGCCAGCGGCCAAGGGACGCAGTGGGCCAATGAACAATTCTTC; cdr3_aa: CASGQGTQWANEQFF
d_call: TRBD2; v_call: TRBV4-2; j_call: TRBJ2-7; clone_size: .; cdr3_nt: TGTGCCAGCAGACAAGAAGGAATCGCGGGGGATGCCTACGAGCAGTACTTT; cdr3_aa: CASRQEGIAGDAYEQYF
d_call: TRBD2; v_call: TRBV29-1; j_call: TRBJ2-5; clone_size: many; cdr3_nt: TGCAGCGTTGAAGGGACTAGAATCGGAGAGACCCAGTACTTC; cdr3_aa: CSVEGTRIGETQYF
d_call: TRBD2; v_call: TRBV29-1; j_call: TRBJ2-2; clone_size: .; cdr3_nt: TGCAGCGTAGGGACTAGCGCCACCGGGGAGCTGTTTTTT; cdr3_aa: CSVGTSATGELFF
d_call: TRBD2; v_call: TRBV28; j_call: TRBJ2-1; clone_size: .; cdr3_nt: TGTGCCAGCAGCGCCGGACAGGCGGGGAAACTAGCGGGAGTTACCTACAATGAGCAGTTCTTC; cdr3_aa: CASSAGQAGKLAGVTYNEQFF
d_call: .; v_call: TRBV12-3/TRBV12-4; j_call: TRBJ2-7; clone_size: .; cdr3_nt: TGTGCCAGCAGCCCAGATCTGTTCGGGCAGTACTTC; cdr3_aa: CASSPDLFGQYF
d_call: .; v_call: TRBV29-1; j_call: TRBJ2-2; clone_size: .; cdr3_nt: TGCAGCGCTCGGCGGGACACCGGGGAGCTGTTTTTT; cdr3_aa: CSARRDTGELFF
d_call: TRBD1; v_call: TRBV29-1; j_call: TRBJ2-4; clone_size: once; cdr3_nt: TGCAGCGTCCCCCATCCCGACAGGGGGGACATTCATTACTTC; cdr3_aa: CSVPHPDRGDIHYF
d_call: TRBD1; v_call: TRBV5-5; j_call: TRBJ1-1; clone_size: .; cdr3_nt: TGTGCCGGCAGCTTGTGGACAGGGTGCACTGAAGCTTTCTTT; cdr3_aa: CAGSLWTGCTEAFF
d_call: TRBD2; v_call: TRBV4-3; j_call: TRBJ2-1; clone_size: .; cdr3_nt: TGCGCAAGCAGCCGAGTAGCGGGAGGGCTGCTGTTCTTC; cdr3_aa: CASSRVAGGLLFF
d_call: .; v_call: TRBV4-1; j_call: TRBJ2-1; clone_size: .; cdr3_nt: TGCGCCAACAGCCTAACGGGCACCGACAATGAGCAGTTCTTC; cdr3_aa: CANSLTGTDNEQFF
d_call: .; v_call: TRBV29-1; j_call: TRBJ2-4; clone_size: .; cdr3_nt: TGCAGCGTTAATCTAGGAGCCAAAAACATTCACTATTTC; cdr3_aa: CSVNLGAKNIHYF